One sample yielded the 20 T cell receptor beta chains listed below, sequenced in a study of T cell responses to AZD1222 COVID-19 vaccine. Method: immunoSEQ multiplex PCR; TCRdb's copy keeps in-frame clones and lacks some. This table holds more than 110,000 clones. Sequencing input: peripheral blood. The origin of the receptors is an adult in good health.

The rearrangement links TRBV7-2 to TRBJ1-2; D is unclear. Germline CDR1 is SGHTA and CDR2 is FQGNSA. This CDR3 region has 15 residues. Trimming pared 1 base from V and 0 bases from J, leaving 9 bases between. The CDR3, as DNA: TGTGCCAGCAGCTTAGTTGCGGATTCTAACTATGGCTACACCTTC. Translated: CASSLVADSNYGYTF.

This chain links TRBV12-3 or TRBV12-4 with TRBJ2-5; tentative D call: TRBD2 (6 bases). This CDR3 has 13 amino acids. Trimming pared 7 bases from V and 9 bases from J, leaving 18 bases between. This CDR3 reads CASTPGEMGAQYF. The DNA for the CDR3 is TGTGCCAGCACCCCGGGAGAAATGGGGGCCCAGTACTTC.

As to this clone: The identical CDR3 is also encoded by other nucleotide sequences in the sample. The chain recombines TRBV30 with TRBJ1-2; 11 nucleotides line up with TRBD1. J lost 1 base, V lost 3 bases, and 4 bases had no gene match. Germline loops: CDR1 GTSNPN, CDR2 SVGIG (reference sequence). The CDR3 contains 15 residues. The CDR3 here is CAWSEGQGGNYGYTF. The CDR3 DNA reads TGTGCCTGGAGCGAGGGACAGGGGGGTAACTATGGCTACACCTTC.

The chain joins TRBV7-2 to TRBJ1-1; 10 bases align to TRBD1. The CDR3 is made up of 15 amino acids. Trimming at V came to 9 bases and at J to 2 bases, leaving 9 bases not matched to a gene. Germline V gene lookup returns CDR1 SGHTA and CDR2 FQGNSA. DNA of the CDR3: TGTGCCAGTACCCGGGACAGGGGTACTAACACTGAAGCTTTCTTT. Its protein is CASTRDRGTNTEAFF.

The rearrangement links TRBV5-3 to TRBJ1-2, with TRBD1 as a possible D gene (5 bases). TRBV5-3 is noted as an ORF with a role that remains uncertain. The CDR3 has 11 residues. V lost 10 bases, J lost 3 bases, and 10 bases lay in between. The CDR3 region is CAWGCHYGYTF. Here the CDR3 DNA reads TGTGCCTGGGGGTGCCACTATGGCTACACCTTC.

CDR3: CASSLTNQPQHF. The CDR3 nucleotides read TGTGCCAGCAGTTTGACAAATCAGCCCCAGCATTTT. The rearrangement uses TRBV28 and TRBJ1-5, with D unclear. This CDR3 region has 12 residues. The germline V and J ends were trimmed by 3 bases and 4 bases, with 4 bases remaining between them. Germline loops: CDR1 MDHEN, CDR2 SYDVKM.

The J gene is TRBJ2-7, the V gene TRBV28, with D perhaps TRBD1 or TRBD2 (5 bases each). V dropped 6 bases and J dropped 6 bases, with 15 bases sitting between them. CDR3 length equals 13 residues. Germline V lookup: CDR1 MDHEN, CDR2 SYDVKM. CDR3 DNA sequence: TGTGCCAGCAGCTCCCTCGCGAGGGGCGAGCAGTACTTC. This sequence encodes CASSSLARGEQYF.

The J gene is TRBJ2-7, the V gene TRBV19; TRBD1 agrees at 11 bases. The CDR3 loop spans 15 amino acids. Trimming cost V 4 bases and J 3 bases; bases outside gene matches: 5. Germline CDR1 LNHDA, CDR2 SQIVND (reference sequence). Written as DNA, the CDR3 is TGTGCCAGTAGTAACCCGGGACAGGGGGACTACGAGCAGTACTTC. Its translation is CASSNPGQGDYEQYF.

The chain links TRBV4-1 to TRBJ1-6, with 7 positions matching TRBD1. Germline CDR1 is MGHRA and CDR2 is YSYEKL. V shed 0 bases and J 10 bases; nucleotides not matched to a gene: 3. This CDR3 comprises 14 residues. The CDR3 coding sequence is TGCGCCAGCAGCCAAGAAACAGGGGACTCACCCCTCCACTTT. Translation gives CASSQETGDSPLHF.

V gene TRBV7-9 combines with J gene TRBJ2-3, with D unclear. Germline assignment: CDR1 SEHNR and CDR2 FQNEAQ (reference sequence). Trimming took 10 bases from V and 2 from J, leaving 16 bases between them. The CDR3 loop spans 14 amino acids. CDR3 nucleotide sequence: TGTGCCACCGGGTTAGGGCTGAACACAGATACGCAGTATTTT. Translated, it gives CATGLGLNTDTQYF.

The chain uses TRBV12-5 and TRBJ1-2; the D gene is possibly TRBD1 (6 bases). This CDR3 comprises 14 residues. From germline, CDR1 is LGHNT and CDR2 FRNRAP. V lost 0 bases and J 7 bases, leaving 12 bases between the germline ends. For the CDR3, the DNA is TGTGCTAGTGGTTTGGTACAGGGACTCCTTGGCTACACCTTC. Protein sequence: CASGLVQGLLGYTF.

The chain combines TRBV12-5 with TRBJ1-2, with D uncertain. Germline V gene data show CDR1 as LGHNT and CDR2 as FRNRAP. This CDR3 region has 15 residues. Trimming took 0 bases from V and 7 from J, leaving 15 bases between them. For the CDR3, the DNA is TGTGCTAGTGGTTTGGTACCGCAGGACGCGGGTGGCTACACCTTC. This codes for CASGLVPQDAGGYTF.

The V gene is TRBV7-9, the J gene TRBJ2-7; 8 nucleotides line up with TRBD1. Germline loops: CDR1 SEHNR, CDR2 FQNEAQ (reference sequence). The CDR3 loop spans 15 amino acids. V lost 8 bases, J lost 2 bases, and 11 bases stayed unmatched. The CDR3 DNA reads as TGTGCCAGCCCACCGCCGGGACAGGAGCCCTACGAGCAGTACTTC. Residues: CASPPPGQEPYEQYF.

This rearrangement joins TRBV27 to TRBJ2-5; 8 bases align to TRBD2. The V gene end was trimmed by 4 bases and the J gene end by 2 bases; junction bases not matched to a gene: 3. Germline loops: CDR1 MNHEY, CDR2 SMNVEV (reference sequence). CDR3 length equals 14 residues. The CDR3 here is CASSSAGEQETQYF. For the CDR3, the DNA is TGTGCCAGCAGTTCAGCGGGGGAGCAAGAGACCCAGTACTTC.

This chain connects TRBV6-1 to TRBJ2-2, with D possibly being TRBD1 (6 bases). V was cut by 3 bases and J by 8 bases, with 16 bases left in between. There are 15 residues in the CDR3. Germline values: CDR1 MNHNS, CDR2 SASEGT. This CDR3 reads CASSELDSPRGELFF. In nucleotides, the CDR3 is TGTGCCAGCAGTGAGTTGGACAGTCCCCGAGGGGAGCTGTTTTTT.

CDR3 nucleotide sequence: TGTGCCAGCAGCTTCGGGACCTATAATTCACCCCTCCACTTT. It specifies CASSFGTYNSPLHF. The V gene is TRBV7-3, the J gene TRBJ1-6; D gene ambiguous. The CDR3 extends over 14 amino acids. Trimming took off 3 bases at V and 2 bases at J, with 5 bases between the two ends. Germline CDR1 and CDR2: SGHTA and FQGTGA.

The chain recombines TRBV23-1 with TRBJ1-4; no clear D gene. TRBV23-1 counts as an open reading frame of uncertain function. The V end was cut by 6 bases, the J end by 7 bases, with 18 bases between. This CDR3 has 15 residues. The CDR3 nucleotides read TGCGCCAGCAGGCCCTTAAGGGCGCCGGCTGAAAAACTGTTTTTT. Protein sequence: CASRPLRAPAEKLFF.

This rearrangement joins TRBV7-9 to TRBJ1-2; D is undetermined. Germline CDR1 and CDR2: SEHNR and FQNEAQ (reference sequence). Trimming shortened V by 5 bases and J by 4 bases, and 5 bases separated the two germline ends. The CDR3 consists of 11 residues. Here the CDR3 DNA reads TGTGCCAGCAGCACGGGCTATGGCTACACCTTC. Translating it yields CASSTGYGYTF. The whole variable domain, remainder taken from reference TRBV7-9 and TRBJ1-2, is DTGVSQNPRHKITKRGQNVTFRCDPISEHNRLYWYRQTLGQGPEFLTYFQNEAQLEKSRLLSDRFSAERPKGSFSTLEIQRTEQGDSAMYLCASSTGYGYTFGSGTRLTVV.

The V call is TRBV7-8, the J call TRBJ2-6; unclear D gene. This CDR3 spans 18 amino acids. Trimming took off 0 bases at V and 0 bases at J, with 12 bases between the two ends. Looked up from germline, CDR1 is SGHVS and CDR2 is FQNEAQ. The CDR3 loop reads CASSLASARSSGANVLTF. CDR3 nucleotides: TGTGCCAGCAGCTTAGCGTCGGCACGGAGCTCTGGGGCCAACGTCCTGACTTTC.

The chain joins TRBV6-1 to TRBJ1-2, with D possibly matching TRBD1 (5 bases). The ends were cut back, 3 bases at V and 3 bases at J, with 29 bases in the middle. Germline V gene sequence: CDR1 MNHNS, CDR2 SASEGT. The CDR3 runs to 20 residues. The CDR3 DNA reads TGTGCCAGCAGTGACGCCATCCATAATCGGGGGGGACCACGGGACTATGGCTACACCTTC. Translation gives CASSDAIHNRGGPRDYGYTF.